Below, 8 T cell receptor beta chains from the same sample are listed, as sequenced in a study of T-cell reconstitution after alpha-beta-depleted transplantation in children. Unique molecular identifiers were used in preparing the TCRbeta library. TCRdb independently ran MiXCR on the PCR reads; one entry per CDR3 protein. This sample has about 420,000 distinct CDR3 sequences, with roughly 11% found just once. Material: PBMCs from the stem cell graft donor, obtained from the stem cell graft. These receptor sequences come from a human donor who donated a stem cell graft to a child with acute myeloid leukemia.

This CDR3 is CASKAEPGGNQPQHF. DNA of the CDR3: TGCGCCAGCAAGGCGGAACCGGGTGGCAATCAGCCCCAGCATTTT. The gene calls are TRBV10-2 and TRBJ1-5; no firm D call. Trimming cost V 7 bases and J 2 bases, with 15 bases left between them. Per the germline V gene, CDR1 is WSHSY and CDR2 is SAAADI. There are 15 residues in the CDR3.

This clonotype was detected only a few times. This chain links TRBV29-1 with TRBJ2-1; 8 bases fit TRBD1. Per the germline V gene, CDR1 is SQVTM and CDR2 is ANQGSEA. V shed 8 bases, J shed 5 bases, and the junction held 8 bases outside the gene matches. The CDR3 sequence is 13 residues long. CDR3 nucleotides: TGCAGCAGTGCCGGGACAGGCGACAATGAGCAGTTCTTC. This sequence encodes CSSAGTGDNEQFF.

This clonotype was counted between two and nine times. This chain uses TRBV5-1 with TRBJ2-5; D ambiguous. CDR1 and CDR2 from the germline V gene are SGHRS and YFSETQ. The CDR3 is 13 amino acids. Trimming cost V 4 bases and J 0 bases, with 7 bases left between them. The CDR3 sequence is CASSISYQETQYF. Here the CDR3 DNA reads TGCGCCAGCAGCATAAGTTACCAAGAGACCCAGTACTTC.

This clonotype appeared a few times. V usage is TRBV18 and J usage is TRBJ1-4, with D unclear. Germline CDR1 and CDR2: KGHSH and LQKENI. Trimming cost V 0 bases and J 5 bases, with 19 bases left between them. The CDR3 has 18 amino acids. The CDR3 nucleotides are TGTGCCAGCTCACCACCGGCTAGGCTTAACAGCCCCAATGAAAAACTGTTTTTT. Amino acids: CASSPPARLNSPNEKLFF.

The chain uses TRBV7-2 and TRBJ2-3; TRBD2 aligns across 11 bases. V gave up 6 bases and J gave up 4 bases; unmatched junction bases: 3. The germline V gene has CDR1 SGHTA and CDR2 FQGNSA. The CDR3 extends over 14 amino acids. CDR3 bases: TGTGCCAGCAGTACTAGCGGGAGCCCAGATACGCAGTATTTT. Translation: CASSTSGSPDTQYF.

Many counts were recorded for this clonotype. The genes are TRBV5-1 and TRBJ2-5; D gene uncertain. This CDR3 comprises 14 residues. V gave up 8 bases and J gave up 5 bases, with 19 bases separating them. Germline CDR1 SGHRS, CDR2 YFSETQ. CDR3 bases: TGCGCCAGTGAAAAGATATTTAGCTGGGAGACCCAGTACTTC. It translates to CASEKIFSWETQYF.

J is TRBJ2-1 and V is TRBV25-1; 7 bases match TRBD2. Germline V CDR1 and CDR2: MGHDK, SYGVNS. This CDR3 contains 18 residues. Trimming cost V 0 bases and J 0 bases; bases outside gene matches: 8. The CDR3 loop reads CASSEYFHSGASYNEQFF. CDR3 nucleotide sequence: TGTGCCAGCAGTGAATATTTTCACAGCGGGGCCTCCTACAATGAGCAGTTCTTC.

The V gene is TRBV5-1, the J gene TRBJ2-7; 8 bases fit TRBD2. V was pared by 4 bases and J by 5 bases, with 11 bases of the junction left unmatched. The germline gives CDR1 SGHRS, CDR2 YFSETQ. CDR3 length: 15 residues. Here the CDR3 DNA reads TGCGCCAGCAGCATCGGGACTAGTGGAGGCGACGAGCAGTACTTC. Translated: CASSIGTSGGDEQYF.